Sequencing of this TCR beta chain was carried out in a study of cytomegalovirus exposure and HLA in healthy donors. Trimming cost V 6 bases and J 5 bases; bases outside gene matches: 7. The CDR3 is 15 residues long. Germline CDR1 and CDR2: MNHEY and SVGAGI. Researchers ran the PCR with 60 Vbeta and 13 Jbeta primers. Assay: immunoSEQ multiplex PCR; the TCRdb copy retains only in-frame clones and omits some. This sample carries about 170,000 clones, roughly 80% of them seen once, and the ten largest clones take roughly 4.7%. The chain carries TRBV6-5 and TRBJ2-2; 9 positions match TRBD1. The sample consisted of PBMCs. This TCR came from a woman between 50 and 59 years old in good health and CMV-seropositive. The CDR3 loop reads CASRPGTGLTGELFF. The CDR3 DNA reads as TGTGCCAGCAGACCCGGGACAGGGTTAACCGGGGAGCTGTTTTTT.